Following are 24 T cell receptor beta chains from one sample sequenced in a study of cytomegalovirus exposure and HLA in healthy donors. Assay used: immunoSEQ multiplex PCR; TCRdb lists only in-frame clones, some missing. There are 120,000 to 150,000 clones in the sample; just over 85% occur only once, and around 8% lies in the top ten. The sample consisted of PBMCs. The receptors shown here come from a woman aged 18-35 years in good health and CMV-seropositive.

This chain uses TRBV28 with TRBJ2-1, with a weak D call TRBD2 (5 bases). The CDR3 runs 12 residues. Germline assignment: CDR1 MDHEN and CDR2 SYDVKM. The V end was cut by 2 bases, the J end by 9 bases, with 8 bases between. This CDR3 reads CASSLAGGEQFF. The DNA for the CDR3 is TGTGCCAGCAGTTTAGCGGGTGGTGAGCAGTTCTTC.

The chain employs TRBV18 and TRBJ2-7; weak D call: TRBD1 (6 bases). Germline CDR1 KGHSH, CDR2 LQKENI. This CDR3 has 13 residues. The V end lost 9 bases, the J end lost 0 bases, and 12 bases lay between the germline ends. The CDR3 bases are TGTGCCAGTTTCCGGGACAACTCCTACGAGCAGTACTTC. As protein: CASFRDNSYEQYF.

This sequence joins TRBV5-1 and TRBJ2-1, with 9 bases aligning to TRBD2. The CDR3 loop spans 14 amino acids. Germline lookup yields CDR1 SGHRS and CDR2 YFSETQ. The V gene end was trimmed by 7 bases and the J gene end by 8 bases; junction bases not matched to a gene: 10. CDR3 nucleotide sequence: TGCGCCAGCGCCGATCTTATAGCGGGAGATGAGCAGTTCTTC. Amino acids: CASADLIAGDEQFF.

The rearrangement links TRBV29-1 to TRBJ2-5, with D possibly matching TRBD1 (6 bases). The length of the CDR3 is 14 residues. Per the germline V gene, CDR1 is SQVTM and CDR2 is ANQGSEA. V was trimmed by 3 bases and J by 5 bases, leaving 16 bases between them. The DNA of the CDR3 is TGCAGCGTTGACACGGCCAGGGGTCAGGAGACCCAGTACTTC. It translates to CSVDTARGQETQYF.

The rearrangement uses TRBV4-2 and TRBJ2-3, with TRBD2 matching over 12 bases. Trimming at V came to 2 bases and at J to 7 bases, leaving 4 bases not matched to a gene. CDR1 and CDR2 (germline): LGHNA, YNFKEQ. The CDR3 has 15 residues. CDR3 protein: CASSQTSGGSNTQYF. CDR3 coding DNA: TGTGCCAGCAGCCAAACTAGCGGGGGGTCGAATACGCAGTATTTT.

V and J are TRBV5-1 and TRBJ1-3; D is uncertain. From germline, CDR1 is SGHRS and CDR2 YFSETQ. Trimming took 2 bases from V and 1 from J, leaving 10 bases between them. The CDR3 totals 15 residues. In DNA form, the CDR3 reads TGCGCCAGCAGCTTCTATCCTCAATCTGGAAACACCATATATTTT. This encodes CASSFYPQSGNTIYF.

J is TRBJ2-1 and V is TRBV7-2; D remains unclear. V lost 0 bases to trimming and J lost 0 bases, with 3 bases between them. The CDR3 loop spans 14 amino acids. CDR1 is SGHTA, CDR2 FQGNSA, per germline. CDR3 region: CASSLAYSYNEQFF. CDR3 sequence (DNA): TGTGCCAGCAGCTTAGCGTACTCCTACAATGAGCAGTTCTTC. Using reference TRBV7-2 and TRBJ2-1 for the parts outside the CDR3, the full variable domain is GAGVSQSPSNKVTEKGKDVELRCDPISGHTALYWYRQSLGQGLEFLIYFQGNSAPDKSGLPSDRFSAERTGGSVSTLTIQRTQQEDSAVYLCASSLAYSYNEQFFGPGTRLTVL.

The CDR3 nucleotides read TGTGCCACCAGCGGCCAACAGGAGCTCAACACCGGGGAGCTGTTTTTT. It yields the protein CATSGQQELNTGELFF. The chain links TRBV15 to TRBJ2-2; weak D call: TRBD1 (5 bases). The CDR3 runs to 16 residues. V gave up 5 bases and J gave up 2 bases, with 15 bases separating them. The germline CDR1 and CDR2 sequences are LNHNV and YYDKDF (reference sequence).

The chain couples TRBV7-3 to TRBJ1-1; 10 bases are a match to TRBD1. CDR3 length: 14 residues. Germline values: CDR1 SGHTA, CDR2 FQGTGA. V lost 5 bases to trimming and J lost 4 bases; unmatched junction nucleotides: 4. This CDR3 reads CASSPGQGRTEAFF. The CDR3 DNA reads TGTGCCAGCAGCCCGGGACAGGGGCGCACTGAAGCTTTCTTT.

In DNA form, the CDR3 reads TGTGCCAGCAGCGTAGGCCGAACGGGTGGAAATAATTCACCCCTCCACTTT. Its protein is CASSVGRTGGNNSPLHF. The rearrangement uses TRBV9 and TRBJ1-6, with unresolved D. Trimming cost V 0 bases and J 5 bases, with 15 bases left between them. From germline, CDR1 is SGDLS and CDR2 YYNGEE. This CDR3 region has 17 residues. Using reference TRBV9 and TRBJ1-6 for the parts outside the CDR3, the full variable domain is DSGVTQTPKHLITATGQRVTLRCSPRSGDLSVYWYQQSLDQGLQFLIQYYNGEERAKGNILERFSAQQFPDLHSELNLSSLELGDSALYFCASSVGRTGGNNSPLHFGNGTRLTVT.

The chain carries TRBV18 and TRBJ2-1; 9 nucleotides match TRBD1. The germline CDR1 and CDR2 sequences are KGHSH and LQKENI. The CDR3 runs to 14 residues. V lost 2 bases, J lost 5 bases, and 1 base stayed unmatched. The CDR3 here is CASSPRDRDNEQFF. The DNA for the CDR3 is TGTGCCAGCTCACCAAGGGACAGGGACAATGAGCAGTTCTTC.

Concerning this clone: At one end the junction does not follow the germline gene, possibly because of a read error. This rearrangement joins TRBV5-1 to TRBJ2-7; D uncertain. This CDR3 spans 14 amino acids. Germline CDR1 is SGHRS and CDR2 is YFSETQ. CDR3 bases: TGCGCCAGTAACCGAGGAGATACCTCCGACGAGCAGTACTTC. Translating it yields CASNRGDTSDEQYF. The full variable domain, in which reference TRBV5-1 and TRBJ2-7 provide the parts outside the CDR3, is KAGVTQTPRYLIKTRGQQVTLSCSPISGHRSVSWYQQTPGQGLQFLFEYFSETQRNKGNFPGRFSGRQFSNSRSEMNVSTLELGDSALYLCASNRGDTSDEQYFGPGTRLTVT.

The chain is built from TRBV18 and TRBJ2-1, with 10 bases that match TRBD2. V shed 2 bases and J 1 base; nucleotides not matched to a gene: 5. Germline V CDR1 and CDR2: KGHSH, LQKENI. CDR3 size: 17 residues. The chain's CDR3 is CASSPTSGRVSYNEQFF. The CDR3 nucleotides read TGTGCCAGCTCACCAACAAGCGGGAGGGTATCCTACAATGAGCAGTTCTTC.

The chain carries TRBV28 and TRBJ1-2, with 7 bases matching TRBD1. Trimming at V came to 5 bases and at J to 5 bases, leaving 11 bases not matched to a gene. The germline V gene has CDR1 MDHEN and CDR2 SYDVKM. The CDR3 consists of 15 residues. The CDR3 region has the DNA TGTGCCAGCAGTAACATAGGACAGGCGTCTTATGGCTACACCTTC. Amino acids: CASSNIGQASYGYTF.

This sequence joins TRBV28 and TRBJ1-2; D gene uncertain. This CDR3 contains 13 residues. Per the germline V gene, CDR1 is MDHEN and CDR2 is SYDVKM. V lost 3 bases to trimming and J lost 7 bases, with 12 bases between them. The CDR3 spells CASSFPGLAGYTF. CDR3 nucleotides: TGTGCCAGCAGTTTTCCCGGGTTGGCTGGCTACACCTTC.

This clone has only one observation. The rearrangement joins TRBV11-3 to TRBJ2-1; D might be TRBD1 (6 bases). Trimming took off 6 bases at V and 6 bases at J, with 12 bases between the two ends. The germline CDR1 and CDR2 sequences are SGHNT and YENEEA. The CDR3 is 13 amino acids. This chain's CDR3 is CASSFGQINEQFF. CDR3 nucleotide sequence: TGTGCCAGCAGTTTTGGACAGATCAATGAGCAGTTCTTC. Combining the CDR3 with reference TRBV11-3 and TRBJ2-1 gives the whole variable domain EAGVVQSPRYKIIEKKQPVAFWCNPISGHNTLYWYLQNLGQGPELLIRYENEEAVDDSQLPKDRFSAERLKGVDSTLKIQPAELGDSAVYLCASSFGQINEQFFGPGTRLTVL.

This chain uses TRBV7-9 with TRBJ1-1; tentatively, D is TRBD1 (6 bases). The CDR3 sequence is 13 residues long. Trimming stripped 4 bases from V and 4 bases from J, with 10 bases between. Germline-derived CDR1 and CDR2 are SEHNR and FQNEAQ (reference sequence). CDR3 sequence reads: CASSSKGGTEAFF. The CDR3 bases are TGTGCCAGCAGCTCTAAAGGGGGCACTGAAGCTTTCTTT.

The chain carries TRBV6-1 and TRBJ2-1, with D perhaps matching TRBD1 (6 bases). From germline, CDR1 is MNHNS and CDR2 SASEGT. The CDR3 consists of 15 residues. Trimming took off 5 bases at V and 2 bases at J, with 13 bases between the two ends. For the CDR3, the DNA is TGTGCCAGCAGTACCTCCGGGACAACCTACAATGAGCAGTTCTTC. Translated: CASSTSGTTYNEQFF.

The chain links TRBV4-1 to TRBJ2-3; 10 bases fit TRBD2. J was trimmed by 1 base and V by 5 bases; bases with no gene match: 3. There are 15 residues in the CDR3. Looked up from germline, CDR1 is MGHRA and CDR2 is YSYEKL. The chain's CDR3 is CASSYGLAGTDTQYF. The CDR3 DNA reads as TGCGCCAGCAGCTACGGACTAGCGGGCACAGATACGCAGTATTTT.

This chain joins TRBV28 and TRBJ1-1; D is unresolved. The V gene's germline CDR1 is MDHEN and CDR2 SYDVKM. The CDR3 has 15 residues. V was shortened by 5 bases and J by 7 bases, with 20 bases between the two germline ends. The CDR3, as DNA: TGTGCCAGCAGTGATACCCCTGTGGAGGGAATTGAAGCTTTCTTT. Protein product: CASSDTPVEGIEAFF.

This sequence joins TRBV7-2 and TRBJ2-5, with D hard to call. Germline V gives CDR1 SGHTA, CDR2 FQGNSA. With 1 base removed from V and 2 bases from J, the gap between germline ends came to 11 bases. The CDR3 totals 15 residues. The CDR3 DNA sequence: TGTGCCAGCAGCTTAGGACGGTTGCGGCAAGAGACCCAGTACTTC. As protein: CASSLGRLRQETQYF.

This chain connects TRBV7-2 to TRBJ1-4, with D uncertain. CDR1 SGHTA and CDR2 FQGNSA come from the germline V gene. CDR3 length: 16 amino acids. V was shortened by 4 bases and J by 2 bases, with 14 bases between the two germline ends. CDR3 coding DNA: TGTGCCAGCAGCTCATCTTACAGCCGCACTAATGAAAAACTGTTTTTT. Protein product: CASSSSYSRTNEKLFF. The complete variable domain, with remaining parts taken from reference TRBV7-2 and TRBJ1-4, reads GAGVSQSPSNKVTEKGKDVELRCDPISGHTALYWYRQSLGQGLEFLIYFQGNSAPDKSGLPSDRFSAERTGGSVSTLTIQRTQQEDSAVYLCASSSSYSRTNEKLFFGSGTQLSVL.

The rearrangement joins TRBV4-1 to TRBJ2-1; D perhaps matches TRBD2 (6 bases). This CDR3 is 15 amino acids long. Looked up from germline, CDR1 is MGHRA and CDR2 is YSYEKL. Trimming removed 1 base at V and 3 bases at J, with 10 bases between. This CDR3 reads CASSQGVAVYNEQFF. DNA of the CDR3: TGCGCCAGCAGCCAAGGGGTAGCGGTCTACAATGAGCAGTTCTTC.

As to this clone: Other DNA sequences in this specimen translate into the identical CDR3. The chain combines TRBV6-1 with TRBJ2-3; TRBD2 matches at 12 bases. CDR3 length: 15 amino acids. Per the germline V gene, CDR1 is MNHNS and CDR2 is SASEGT. Losses at the gene ends were 2 bases for V and 4 bases for J; bases not matched to a gene: 1. Here the CDR3 DNA reads TGTGCCAGCAGTGAACTAGCGGGGGGGCCAGATACGCAGTATTTT. Its protein is CASSELAGGPDTQYF.